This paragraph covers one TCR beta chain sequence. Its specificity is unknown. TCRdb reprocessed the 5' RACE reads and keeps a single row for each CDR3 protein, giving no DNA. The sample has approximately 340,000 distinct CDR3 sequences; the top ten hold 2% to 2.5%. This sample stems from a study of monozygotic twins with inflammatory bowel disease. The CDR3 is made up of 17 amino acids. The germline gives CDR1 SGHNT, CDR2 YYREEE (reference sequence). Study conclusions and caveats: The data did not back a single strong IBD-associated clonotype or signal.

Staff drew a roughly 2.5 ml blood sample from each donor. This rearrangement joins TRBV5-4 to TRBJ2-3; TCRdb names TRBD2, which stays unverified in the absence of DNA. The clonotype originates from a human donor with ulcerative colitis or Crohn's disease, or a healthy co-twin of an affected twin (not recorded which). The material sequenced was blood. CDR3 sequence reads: CASRSGSSGGASDTQYF.